This T cell receptor (beta chain) was found in a study of blood T cell repertoires in COVID-19. The CDR3 consists of 15 residues. Germline V gene sequence: CDR1 SGHRS, CDR2 YFSETQ. With 5 bases clipped from V and 6 bases from J, the junction kept 9 bases outside the gene matches. Profiled with immunoSEQ multiplex PCR; TCRdb holds only in-frame clones, not every one. Here the sample spans over 80,000 clones, around nine tenths being singletons. What was sequenced was peripheral blood. V is TRBV5-1 and J is TRBJ2-1; TRBD1 agrees at 9 bases. This receptor was obtained from a man aged 50-60 years with acute or convalescent COVID-19. The CDR3 spells CASSTTGGTPNEQFF. In nucleotides, the CDR3 is TGCGCCAGCAGTACCACAGGGGGCACCCCCAATGAGCAGTTCTTC.